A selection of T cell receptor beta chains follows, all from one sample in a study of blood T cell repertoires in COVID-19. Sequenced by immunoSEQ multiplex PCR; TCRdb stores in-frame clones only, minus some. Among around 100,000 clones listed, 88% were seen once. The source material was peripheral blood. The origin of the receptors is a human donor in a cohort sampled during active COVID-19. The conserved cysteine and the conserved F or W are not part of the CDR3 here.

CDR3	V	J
ASSLIAGETQY	TRBV7-3	TRBJ2-5
ASSIRQSVAKNIQY	TRBV19	TRBJ2-4
ASRHTGVGNTIY	TRBV6-5	TRBJ1-3
ASSPDRGQKT	TRBV7-9	TRBJ1-2
ASSQDLGQGTGANVLT	TRBV4-2	TRBJ2-6
ASSPRDRGDQPQH	TRBV6-5	TRBJ1-5
ASSPMRVGSNQPQH	TRBV18	TRBJ1-5
ASSQAIAGWDEQF	TRBV3-1/TRBV3-2	TRBJ2-1
ASSVASGSAYEQY	TRBV9	TRBJ2-7
ASSSFLSSYNSPLH	TRBV6-5	TRBJ1-6
ASSLAGGPSYEQY	TRBV11-3	TRBJ2-7
ASRRGLVNTEAF	TRBV7-9	TRBJ1-1
ASSLAEEYEQY	TRBV7-6	TRBJ2-7
ASSLSGSNEQF	TRBV27	TRBJ2-1
ASSLQGINSGNTIY	TRBV5-1	TRBJ1-3
ATSDLEASSYNEQF	TRBV24-1	TRBJ2-1
ASTPTGDYGYT	TRBV7-9	TRBJ1-2
ASSQALGEQF	TRBV4-1	TRBJ2-1
ASSESGTGVYQPQH	TRBV2	TRBJ1-5
ASSQTTGTFYEQY	TRBV4-1	TRBJ2-7
ASSRDRGFQETQY	TRBV2	TRBJ2-5
ASSPSGGWAEQY	TRBV19	TRBJ2-7
ASSYGQNTGELF	TRBV19	TRBJ2-2
ASSHLQGTNEKLF	TRBV4-2	TRBJ1-4
ASSESGAKNIQY	TRBV10-1	TRBJ2-4
ASSPRTGENGKLF	TRBV11-2	TRBJ1-4
ASSLGWQRGTAYGYT	TRBV7-9	TRBJ1-2
ASSLAPGGNSPLH	TRBV5-1	TRBJ1-6
ASSPRDYGYT	TRBV12-3/TRBV12-4	TRBJ1-2
ASSIRGVDRGYT	TRBV7-8	TRBJ1-2
ASSPEPGGREAF	TRBV6-2/TRBV6-3	TRBJ1-1
ASSRVGTGPYEQY	TRBV5-6	TRBJ2-7
ASGSAVYSYNEQF	TRBV6-5	TRBJ2-1
ASSVGGHSTDTQY	TRBV9	TRBJ2-3
ATSDFVPGTDTQY	TRBV24-1	TRBJ2-3
ASSPPGITDTQY	TRBV5-1	TRBJ2-3
ASSARGLADSLGNEQF	TRBV10-2	TRBJ2-1
ASRAEQSGGYT	TRBV9	TRBJ1-2
ASSFKQGGTDTQY	TRBV5-1	TRBJ2-3
ASSEDSGYYGYT	TRBV2	TRBJ1-2